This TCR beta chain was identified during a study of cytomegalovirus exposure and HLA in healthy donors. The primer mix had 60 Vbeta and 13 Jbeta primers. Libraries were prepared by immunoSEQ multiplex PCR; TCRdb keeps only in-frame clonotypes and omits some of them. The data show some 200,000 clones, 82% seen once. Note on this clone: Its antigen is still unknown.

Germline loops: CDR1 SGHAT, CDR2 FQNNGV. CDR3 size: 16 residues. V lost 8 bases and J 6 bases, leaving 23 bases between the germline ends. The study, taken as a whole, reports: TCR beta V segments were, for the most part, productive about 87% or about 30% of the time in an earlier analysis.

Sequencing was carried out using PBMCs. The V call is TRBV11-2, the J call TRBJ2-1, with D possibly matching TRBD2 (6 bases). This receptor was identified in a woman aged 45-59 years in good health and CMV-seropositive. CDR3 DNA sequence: TGTGCCAGCGTCGACGGGGGATCCGTTTCACTCAATGAGCAGTTCTTC. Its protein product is CASVDGGSVSLNEQFF.